Following are 22 T cell receptor beta chains from one sample sequenced in a study of T cell responses to AZD1222 COVID-19 vaccine (dated by TCRdb to about 2021). The intended sense of this specimen's time point label: baseline before first vaccination. In the paper's terms, the treatment or condition label means: meningococcal conjugate vaccine given as trial control. The library relied on the immunoSEQ multiplex PCR assay. TCRdb holds this immuneACCESS table with in-frame rearrangements only. Some clones are missing; in checked studies, unresolved V genes explain under half, and the rest has no known cause. The sample table shows under 150,000 clones, and around nine tenths are seen once. Of the sample, 2.8% is held by the ten largest clones. The sequencing here drew on peripheral blood, taken on day 0 of MenACWY control vaccination. The origin of the receptors is an adult in good health.

As concerns this clone: Germline and junction disagree at one end, which may indicate a read error. The chain employs TRBV30 and TRBJ2-7, with D possibly being TRBD1 (5 bases). This CDR3 has 13 residues. Germline V CDR1 and CDR2: GTSNPN, SVGIG (reference sequence). The CDR3, as DNA: TGTGCCTGGAGTAAGGACACTATATACGGGCAGTACTTC. Amino acids: CAWSKDTIYGQYF.

The rearrangement links TRBV25-1 to TRBJ1-2; 9 bases line up with TRBD1. The CDR3 runs 17 residues. The trim removed 2 bases at V and 6 bases at J, leaving 13 bases unmatched. Germline CDR1 reads MGHDK; CDR2 reads SYGVNS. For the CDR3, the DNA is TGTGCCAGCAGTGAAATCGATACCGGGACAGGGATACATGGCTACACCTTC. Encoded protein: CASSEIDTGTGIHGYTF.

This chain joins TRBV7-3 and TRBJ1-2, with 7 bases aligning to TRBD1. V was pared by 5 bases and J by 6 bases, with 9 bases of the junction left unmatched. The germline gives CDR1 SGHTA, CDR2 FQGTGA. The CDR3 has 14 residues. The CDR3 spells CASSEPTGVHGYTF. The CDR3 DNA sequence: TGTGCCAGCAGCGAGCCAACAGGGGTCCATGGCTACACCTTC.

V is TRBV14 and J is TRBJ1-3; D uncertain. Trimming shortened V by 4 bases and J by 0 bases, and 16 bases separated the two germline ends. The length of the CDR3 is 17 residues. The germline V gene has CDR1 SGHDN and CDR2 FVKESK. CDR3 bases: TGTGCCAGCAGCCCACGGACCGCACGTACCTCTGGAAACACCATATATTTT. It codes for CASSPRTARTSGNTIYF.

The rearrangement links TRBV7-7 to TRBJ2-2; 9 bases are shared with TRBD1. The V gene's germline CDR1 is SSHAT and CDR2 FNYEAQ (reference sequence). The CDR3 has 15 residues. J lost 4 bases, V lost 5 bases, and 5 bases had no gene match. The CDR3 region has the DNA TGTGCCAGCAGCCGGACAGGGGCCGGCACCGGGGAGCTGTTTTTT. It yields the protein CASSRTGAGTGELFF.

This clone was counted only a few times. The V gene is TRBV29-1, the J gene TRBJ2-7; 10 nucleotides line up with TRBD2. V shed 7 bases, J shed 3 bases, and the junction held 3 bases outside the gene matches. CDR3 size: 12 residues. Germline V gene data show CDR1 as SQVTM and CDR2 as ANQGSEA. The CDR3 is CSAQRGGYEQYF. The CDR3, as DNA: TGCAGCGCCCAGCGGGGGGGCTACGAGCAGTACTTC.

Note on this clone: Other DNA variants within this sample encode the same CDR3. This chain links TRBV9 with TRBJ1-5; D is ambiguous. Trimming left V 0 bases short and J 1 base short, with 8 bases between. Germline V gene lookup returns CDR1 SGDLS and CDR2 YYNGEE. The CDR3 extends over 15 amino acids. The CDR3 DNA reads as TGTGCCAGCAGCGTAGGAGGGCTCAGCAATCAGCCCCAGCATTTT. Translating gives CASSVGGLSNQPQHF.

This clone was seen only once. The chain links TRBV11-2 to TRBJ1-4; D is uncertain. Germline V gene lookup returns CDR1 SGHAT and CDR2 FQNNGV. V lost 6 bases and J 5 bases, leaving 13 bases between the germline ends. This CDR3 region has 14 residues. The CDR3 spells CASRPGSLNEKLFF. CDR3 in DNA: TGTGCCAGCAGACCTGGGAGCTTAAATGAAAAACTGTTTTTT.

A few counts support this clone. The chain employs TRBV5-1 and TRBJ2-7, with D unclear. Trimming took off 6 bases at V and 4 bases at J, with 11 bases between the two ends. Germline-derived CDR1 and CDR2 are SGHRS and YFSETQ. This CDR3 is built from 12 residues. The DNA for the CDR3 is TGCGCCAGCATTACCGTGCAGTACGAGCAGTACTTC. Translating it yields CASITVQYEQYF.

This CDR3 is CASSLAEGPWGEQYF. The CDR3 nucleotides read TGTGCCAGCAGCTTAGCCGAGGGACCTTGGGGCGAGCAGTACTTC. V is TRBV7-9 and J is TRBJ2-7, with D perhaps matching TRBD1 or TRBD2 (5 bases each). There are 15 residues in the CDR3. Germline values: CDR1 SEHNR, CDR2 FQNEAQ (reference sequence). V lost 0 bases, J lost 6 bases, and 15 bases lay in between.

CDR3 DNA sequence: TGTGCCAGCAGCTTCCACACAGGCGTGAAGGTCTGGGACACTGAAGCTTTCTTT. It translates to CASSFHTGVKVWDTEAFF. The rearrangement joins TRBV3-1 (or the pseudogene TRBV3-2) to TRBJ1-1; D perhaps matches TRBD1 (5 bases). This CDR3 has 18 amino acids. Germline CDR1 is LGHDT and CDR2 is YNNKEL (reference sequence). Trimming shortened V by 5 bases and J by 3 bases, and 25 bases separated the two germline ends.

The chain recombines TRBV24-1 with TRBJ1-1; no firm D call. V dropped 3 bases and J dropped 9 bases, with 10 bases sitting between them. Germline CDR1 is KGHDR and CDR2 is SFDVKD. CDR3 length: 12 residues. CDR3 amino acids: CATSDPVGKAFF. CDR3 sequence (DNA): TGTGCCACCAGTGATCCCGTTGGCAAAGCTTTCTTT.

The gene calls are TRBV29-1 and TRBJ2-7; the D is unclear. The CDR3 runs 10 residues. Trimming removed 2 bases from V and 7 bases from J, with 6 bases in between. Germline assignment: CDR1 SQVTM and CDR2 ANQGSEA. The CDR3 region is CSVESGEQYF. CDR3 DNA: TGCAGCGTTGAATCCGGGGAGCAGTACTTC.

This chain joins TRBV6-5 and TRBJ1-2, with D uncertain. Germline CDR1 and CDR2: MNHEY and SVGAGI. The CDR3 is made up of 15 amino acids. V gave up 4 bases and J gave up 0 bases, with 12 bases separating them. The CDR3 region has the DNA TGTGCCAGCAGTTCAGGACCGATAGCTAACTATGGCTACACCTTC. Protein sequence: CASSSGPIANYGYTF.

The chain is built from TRBV4-1 and TRBJ2-3; the D gene is possibly TRBD1 (6 bases). The V end lost 4 bases, the J end lost 2 bases, and 13 bases lay between the germline ends. The germline V gene has CDR1 MGHRA and CDR2 YSYEKL. The CDR3 runs 15 residues. CDR3 protein: CASSPTGLLTDTQYF. DNA of the CDR3: TGCGCCAGCAGCCCCACAGGGCTCCTCACAGATACGCAGTATTTT.

The J gene is TRBJ2-7, the V gene TRBV4-1, with 11 bases fitting TRBD2. The CDR3 is 19 residues long. Germline loops: CDR1 MGHRA, CDR2 YSYEKL. V shed 0 bases and J 5 bases; nucleotides not matched to a gene: 15. The CDR3 sequence is CASSQDTASGGRFGHEQYF. The CDR3 DNA reads TGCGCCAGCAGCCAAGATACGGCTAGCGGGGGGCGATTTGGACACGAGCAGTACTTC.

The chain has TRBV5-4 and TRBJ2-3, with TRBD2 matching over 8 bases. With 8 bases clipped from V and 3 bases from J, the junction kept 5 bases outside the gene matches. This CDR3 has 13 amino acids. Germline CDR1 is SGHNT and CDR2 is YYREEE (reference sequence). In nucleotides, the CDR3 is TGTGCCAGTACCCGGGGGGGGACAGATACGCAGTATTTT. It translates to CASTRGGTDTQYF.

The V gene is TRBV28, the J gene TRBJ1-1, with D possibly being TRBD1 (6 bases). Per germline, CDR1 MDHEN and CDR2 SYDVKM. The CDR3 is 13 residues long. Trimming cost V 2 bases and J 7 bases, with 11 bases left between them. The CDR3 is CASSLGRGIEAFF. CDR3 bases: TGTGCCAGCAGTTTAGGCAGGGGTATTGAAGCTTTCTTT.

The V and J genes are TRBV5-4 and TRBJ2-3, with TRBD1 matching over 9 bases. CDR1 is SGHNT and CDR2 is YYREEE in the germline V gene (reference sequence). The J segment lost 4 bases and the V segment lost 2 bases, leaving 2 bases of the junction unmatched. The CDR3 loop spans 14 amino acids. The chain's CDR3 is CASSFGTGSDTQYF. The CDR3 DNA sequence: TGTGCCAGCAGCTTCGGGACAGGGTCAGATACGCAGTATTTT.

The rearrangement links TRBV7-9 to TRBJ2-5; D may correspond to TRBD1 or TRBD2 (6 bases each). CDR1 is SEHNR, CDR2 FQNEAQ, per germline (reference sequence). CDR3 length: 15 residues. V lost 5 bases, J lost 5 bases, and 18 bases lay in between. The CDR3 spells CASSNGQTRGETQYF. As DNA, the CDR3 is TGTGCCAGCAGCAACGGGCAGACTAGGGGGGAGACCCAGTACTTC.

The chain recombines TRBV7-2 with TRBJ1-1; 8 bases agree with TRBD1. Germline-derived CDR1 and CDR2 are SGHTA and FQGNSA. The CDR3 contains 13 residues. V was clipped by 4 bases and J by 5 bases; unmatched bases: 3. CDR3 amino acids: CASSSYRGTEAFF. DNA of the CDR3: TGTGCCAGCAGCTCCTACAGGGGGACTGAAGCTTTCTTT. The variable domain in full, completed from reference TRBV7-2 and TRBJ1-1, reads GAGVSQSPSNKVTEKGKDVELRCDPISGHTALYWYRQSLGQGLEFLIYFQGNSAPDKSGLPSDRFSAERTGGSVSTLTIQRTQQEDSAVYLCASSSYRGTEAFFGQGTRLTVV.

The genes are TRBV5-5 and TRBJ2-7; D may be TRBD1 (6 bases). Trimming stripped 2 bases from V and 0 bases from J, with 12 bases between. This CDR3 has 15 residues. Germline-derived CDR1 and CDR2 are SGHKS and YYEKEE (reference sequence). CDR3: CASSFYRATSYEQYF. The DNA of the CDR3 is TGTGCCAGCAGCTTTTACAGGGCAACCTCCTACGAGCAGTACTTC.